This entry lists 2 T cell receptor beta chains sequenced from one sample in a study of cytomegalovirus exposure and HLA in healthy donors (dated 2017 in TCRdb). The protocol used for the library was the immunoSEQ multiplex PCR assay. For the multiplex PCR, a mixture combining 60 forward primers for TCR Vbeta segments and 13 reverse primers for TCR Jbeta segments was used. In TCRdb, the immuneACCESS table is reduced to in-frame sequences with V and J assigned. These tables do not hold every clone; where another copy was compared, an unresolved V gene accounts for under half, and the others remain unexplained. The table for this sample lists roughly 60,000 clones; approximately 80% of them were counted only once. The top ten hold 4.3% of the sample. Sequencing input: PBMCs. The receptors here all came from a man younger than 45 in good health and CMV-seronegative.

The chain carries TRBV9 and TRBJ2-5; 8 bases agree with TRBD2. The length of the CDR3 is 15 residues. The V and J ends lost 0 bases and 5 bases, in that order; junction bases with no gene match: 6. CDR1 is SGDLS and CDR2 is YYNGEE in the germline V gene. CDR3 protein: CASSVEPRGGETQYF. For the CDR3, the DNA is TGTGCCAGCAGCGTAGAGCCCCGGGGGGGGGAGACCCAGTACTTC. The whole variable domain, filled in from reference TRBV9 and TRBJ2-5, reads DSGVTQTPKHLITATGQRVTLRCSPRSGDLSVYWYQQSLDQGLQFLIQYYNGEERAKGNILERFSAQQFPDLHSELNLSSLELGDSALYFCASSVEPRGGETQYFGPGTRLLVL.

The rearrangement uses TRBV6-4 and TRBJ2-7, with TRBD1 matching 8 bases. V shed 8 bases and J 5 bases; nucleotides not matched to a gene: 8. Germline lookup yields CDR1 MRHNA and CDR2 SNTAGT. The CDR3 length is 13 residues. CDR3: CASSVDRGDEQYF. CDR3 nucleotides: TGTGCCAGCTCTGTCGACAGGGGCGACGAGCAGTACTTC.